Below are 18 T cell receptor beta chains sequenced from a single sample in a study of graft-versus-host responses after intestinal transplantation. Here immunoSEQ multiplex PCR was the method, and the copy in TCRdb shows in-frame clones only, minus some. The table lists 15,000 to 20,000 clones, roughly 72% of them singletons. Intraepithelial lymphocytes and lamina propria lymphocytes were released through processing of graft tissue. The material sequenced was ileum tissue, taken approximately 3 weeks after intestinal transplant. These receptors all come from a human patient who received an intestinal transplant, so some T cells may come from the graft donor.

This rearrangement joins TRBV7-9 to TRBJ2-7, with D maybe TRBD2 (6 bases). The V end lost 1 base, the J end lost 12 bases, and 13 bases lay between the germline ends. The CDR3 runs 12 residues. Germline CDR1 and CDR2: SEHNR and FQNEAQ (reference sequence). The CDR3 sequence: CASSLGRGLGYF. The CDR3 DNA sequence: TGTGCCAGCAGCTTAGGGCGGGGCCTGGGGTACTTC.

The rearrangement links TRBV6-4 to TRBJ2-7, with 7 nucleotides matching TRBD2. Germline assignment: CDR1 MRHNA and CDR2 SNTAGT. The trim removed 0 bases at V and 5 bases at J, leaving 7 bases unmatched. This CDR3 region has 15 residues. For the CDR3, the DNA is TGTGCCAGCAGTGACTCTGCGGGAGAGGGCCACGAGCAGTACTTC. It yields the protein CASSDSAGEGHEQYF.

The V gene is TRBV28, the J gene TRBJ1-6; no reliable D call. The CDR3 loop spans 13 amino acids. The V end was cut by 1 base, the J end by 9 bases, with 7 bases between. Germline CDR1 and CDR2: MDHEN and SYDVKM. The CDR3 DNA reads TGTGCCAGCAGTTTATACCGCGTTTCACCCCTCCACTTT. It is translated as CASSLYRVSPLHF.

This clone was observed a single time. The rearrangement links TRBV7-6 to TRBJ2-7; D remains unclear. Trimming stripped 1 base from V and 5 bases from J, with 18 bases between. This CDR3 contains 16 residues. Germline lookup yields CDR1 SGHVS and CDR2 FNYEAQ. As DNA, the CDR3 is TGTGCCAGCAGCTTAGGGCCCGAAAATTATCCCCACGAGCAGTACTTC. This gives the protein CASSLGPENYPHEQYF.

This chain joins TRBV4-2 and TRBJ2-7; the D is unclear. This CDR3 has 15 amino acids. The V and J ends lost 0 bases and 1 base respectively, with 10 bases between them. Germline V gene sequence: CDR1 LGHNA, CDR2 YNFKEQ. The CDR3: CASSQEQATSYEQYF. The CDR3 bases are TGTGCCAGCAGCCAAGAGCAGGCTACTTCCTACGAGCAGTACTTC.

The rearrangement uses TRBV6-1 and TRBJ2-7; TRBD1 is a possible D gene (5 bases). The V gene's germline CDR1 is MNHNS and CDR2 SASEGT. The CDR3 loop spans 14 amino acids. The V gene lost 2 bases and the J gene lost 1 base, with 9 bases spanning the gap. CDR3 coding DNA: TGTGCCAGCAGTGAAAAGGGGAAATCCTACGAGCAGTACTTC. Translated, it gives CASSEKGKSYEQYF.

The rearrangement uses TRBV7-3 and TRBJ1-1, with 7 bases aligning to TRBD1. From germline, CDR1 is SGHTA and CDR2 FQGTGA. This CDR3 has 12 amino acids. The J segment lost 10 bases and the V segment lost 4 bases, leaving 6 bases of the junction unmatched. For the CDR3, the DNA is TGTGCCAGCAGCTCCCAGGGGGGACCAGCTTTCTTT. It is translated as CASSSQGGPAFF.

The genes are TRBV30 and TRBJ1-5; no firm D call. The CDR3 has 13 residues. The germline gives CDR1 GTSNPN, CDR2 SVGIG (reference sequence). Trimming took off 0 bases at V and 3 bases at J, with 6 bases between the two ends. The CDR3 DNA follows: TGTGCCTGGAGTGTCGGTTACAATCAGCCCCAGCATTTT. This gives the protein CAWSVGYNQPQHF.

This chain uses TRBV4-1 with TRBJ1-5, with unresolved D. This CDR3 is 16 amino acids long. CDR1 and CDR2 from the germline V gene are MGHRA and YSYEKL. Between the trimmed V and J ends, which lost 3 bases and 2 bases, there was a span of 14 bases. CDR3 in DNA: TGCGCCAGCAGCCACGCTTTGATCGGGGGCAATCAGCCCCAGCATTTT. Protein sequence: CASSHALIGGNQPQHF.

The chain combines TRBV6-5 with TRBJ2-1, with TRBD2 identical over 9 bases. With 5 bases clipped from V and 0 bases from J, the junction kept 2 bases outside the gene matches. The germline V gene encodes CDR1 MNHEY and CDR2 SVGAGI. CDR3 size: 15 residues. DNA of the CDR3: TGTGCCAGCAGTAGCGGGGGGCCCTCCTACAATGAGCAGTTCTTC. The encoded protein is CASSSGGPSYNEQFF.

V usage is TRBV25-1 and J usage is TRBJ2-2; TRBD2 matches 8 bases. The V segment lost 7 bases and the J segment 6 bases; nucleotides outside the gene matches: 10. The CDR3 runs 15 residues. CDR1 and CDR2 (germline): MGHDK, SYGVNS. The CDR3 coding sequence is TGTGCCAGCAAGCCAAACGGGGGGGCCGCCGGGGAGCTGTTTTTT. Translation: CASKPNGGAAGELFF.

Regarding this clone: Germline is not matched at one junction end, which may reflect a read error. In DNA form, the CDR3 reads TGTGCCAGCAGAGCCTCCGGGACTAGGTCAATCTTC. Its translation is CASRASGTRSIF. V and J are TRBV6-5 and TRBJ2-1; 8 bases agree with TRBD2. Looked up from germline, CDR1 is MNHEY and CDR2 is SVGAGI. The CDR3 is 12 amino acids.

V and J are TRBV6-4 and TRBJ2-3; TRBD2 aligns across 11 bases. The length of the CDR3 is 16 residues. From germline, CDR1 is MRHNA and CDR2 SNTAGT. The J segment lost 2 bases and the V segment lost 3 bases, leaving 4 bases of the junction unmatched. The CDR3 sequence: CASSEVSGGATDTQYF. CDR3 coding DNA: TGTGCCAGCAGTGAAGTTAGCGGGGGGGCCACAGATACGCAGTATTTT.

The CDR3 spells CASSLYLGPPKEQYF. The CDR3 DNA sequence: TGTGCCAGCAGCTTATATCTAGGTCCCCCGAAGGAGCAGTACTTC. V is TRBV11-2 and J is TRBJ2-7; no clear D. Germline loops: CDR1 SGHAT, CDR2 FQNNGV. There are 15 residues in the CDR3. Trimming removed 2 bases at V and 7 bases at J, with 18 bases between.

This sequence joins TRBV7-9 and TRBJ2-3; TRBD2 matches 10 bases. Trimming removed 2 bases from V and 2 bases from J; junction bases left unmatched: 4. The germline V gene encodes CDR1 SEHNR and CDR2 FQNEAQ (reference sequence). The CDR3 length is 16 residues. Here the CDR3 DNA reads TGTGCCAGCAGCTTACGGCTAGCGGGGGCCACAGATACGCAGTATTTT. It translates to CASSLRLAGATDTQYF.

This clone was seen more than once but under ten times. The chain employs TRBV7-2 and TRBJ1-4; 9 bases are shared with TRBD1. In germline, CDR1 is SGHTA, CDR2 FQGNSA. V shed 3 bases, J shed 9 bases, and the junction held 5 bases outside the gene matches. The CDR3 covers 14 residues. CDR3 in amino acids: CASSFWTGEKKLFF. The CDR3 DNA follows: TGTGCCAGCAGCTTCTGGACAGGGGAAAAAAAACTGTTTTTT.

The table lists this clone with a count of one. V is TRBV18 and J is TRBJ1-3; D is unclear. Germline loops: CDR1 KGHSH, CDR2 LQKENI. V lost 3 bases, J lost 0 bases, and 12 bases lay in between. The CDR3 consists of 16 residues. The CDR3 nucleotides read TGTGCCAGCTCACCCCGTCGGCGGGGCTCTGGAAACACCATATATTTT. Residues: CASSPRRRGSGNTIYF.

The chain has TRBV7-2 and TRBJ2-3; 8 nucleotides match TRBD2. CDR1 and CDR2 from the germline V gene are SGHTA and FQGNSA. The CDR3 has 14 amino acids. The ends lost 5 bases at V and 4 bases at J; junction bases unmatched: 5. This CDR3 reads CASSKGLGADTQYF. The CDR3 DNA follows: TGTGCCAGCAGCAAGGGACTAGGTGCAGATACGCAGTATTTT.